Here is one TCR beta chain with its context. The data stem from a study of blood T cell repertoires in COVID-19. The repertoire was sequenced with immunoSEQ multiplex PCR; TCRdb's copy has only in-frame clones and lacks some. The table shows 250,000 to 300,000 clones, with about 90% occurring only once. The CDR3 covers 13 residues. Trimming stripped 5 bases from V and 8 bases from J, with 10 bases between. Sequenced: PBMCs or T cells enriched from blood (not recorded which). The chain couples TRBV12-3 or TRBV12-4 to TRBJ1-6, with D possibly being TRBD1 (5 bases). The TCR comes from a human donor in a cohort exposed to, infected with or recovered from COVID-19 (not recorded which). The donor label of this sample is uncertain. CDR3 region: CASSARVYSPLHF. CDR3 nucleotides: TGTGCCAGCAGTGCCAGGGTGTATTCACCCCTCCACTTT.